One sample yielded the 26 T cell receptor beta chains listed below, sequenced in a study of T cells expressing NK-cell markers (dated by TCRdb to the early 2020s). To prepare the library, 5' RACE was applied. Instrument on record: Illumina HiSeq 2000. TCRdb reprocessed the raw reads; every CDR3 protein sequence is a single record, and DNA is not supplied. The sample table on file contains about half a million distinct CDR3 sequences. The top ten hold roughly 1.4% of the sample. What was sequenced was blood T cells: a sorted CD56 or NKG2C T cell subset, CD4+ or CD8+ T cells, or bulk PBMC T cells (not recorded which). The receptor set was obtained from a woman aged 50 to 65 in good health. Donor details come from another sample of the same person, matched by shared clones.

The chain combines TRBV4-2 with TRBJ1-5. Germline V lookup: CDR1 LGHNA, CDR2 YNFKEQ. This CDR3 contains 16 residues. The CDR3 reads CASSHVRGRKNQPQHF.

The chain uses TRBV6-1 and TRBJ2-7; TCRdb proposes TRBD2, but this gene call is untestable without DNA. CDR1 and CDR2 from the germline V gene are MNHNS and SASEGT. The CDR3 spans 14 residues. The CDR3 spells CASSRDFTSYEQYF.

The chain joins TRBV7-3 to TRBJ2-4; TCRdb names TRBD2, which stays unverified in the absence of DNA. The CDR3 loop spans 13 amino acids. CDR1 SGHTA and CDR2 FQGTGA come from the germline V gene. The CDR3 region is CASSLSAGNIQYF.

The V call is TRBV20-1, the J call TRBJ2-5; TCRdb names TRBD1, which stays unverified in the absence of DNA. Germline CDR1 and CDR2: DFQATT and SNEGSKA (reference sequence). The CDR3 runs 13 residues. CDR3 amino acids: CSAREQGLGAQYF.

The chain uses TRBV11-2 and TRBJ2-2. The germline CDR1 and CDR2 sequences are SGHAT and FQNNGV. The CDR3 sequence is 15 residues long. CDR3 amino acids: CASSLVLGTYGELFF.

The chain couples TRBV30 to TRBJ2-3. The length of the CDR3 is 14 residues. Germline V gene lookup returns CDR1 GTSNPN and CDR2 SVGIG (reference sequence). CDR3 residues: CAWCRLASTDTQYF.

The V gene is TRBV20-1, the J gene TRBJ2-1; the D call of TRBD2 rests on TCRdb alone, since no DNA is present to check it. In germline, CDR1 is DFQATT, CDR2 SNEGSKA (reference sequence). This CDR3 contains 15 residues. This chain's CDR3 is CSARDRTRVYNEQFF.

The CDR3 sequence is CASSFYDRNSGANVLTF. The J gene is TRBJ2-6, the V gene TRBV7-9; TCRdb selects TRBD1, and the lack of DNA leaves this call unchecked. This CDR3 comprises 17 residues. CDR1 and CDR2 (germline): SEHNR, FQNEAQ (reference sequence).

This sequence joins TRBV12-3 or TRBV12-4 and TRBJ2-3; TCRdb returns TRBD2, unconfirmable since there is no DNA. The CDR3 has 16 amino acids. CDR3: CASSWRASGRGDTQYF.

V gene TRBV20-1 combines with J gene TRBJ1-2; without DNA, the TCRdb call of TRBD1 cannot be checked. CDR1 DFQATT and CDR2 SNEGSKA come from the germline V gene (reference sequence). CDR3 size: 13 residues. CDR3 in amino acids: CSARTGLNYGYTF.

J is TRBJ2-2 and V is TRBV25-1; with no DNA, the TCRdb D assignment of TRBD2 cannot be verified. CDR3 length: 15 residues. In germline, CDR1 is MGHDK, CDR2 SYGVNS. CDR3 sequence reads: CASSVPGTNTGELFF.

The CDR3 sequence: CASSHSSTDTQYF. The chain joins TRBV11-2 to TRBJ2-3. Germline V gene sequence: CDR1 SGHAT, CDR2 FQNNGV. The CDR3 has 13 residues.

J is TRBJ2-1 and V is TRBV29-1; as DNA is missing, the TRBD2 call by TCRdb cannot be tested. The CDR3 contains 12 residues. Looked up from germline, CDR1 is SQVTM and CDR2 is ANQGSEA. The CDR3 protein is CSVAAGNNEQFF.

The V and J genes are TRBV11-3 and TRBJ1-1; with no DNA, the TCRdb D assignment of TRBD1 cannot be verified. The CDR3 length is 14 residues. Germline CDR1 SGHNT, CDR2 YENEEA. CDR3 amino acids: CASSLVVGVGEAFF.

The chain couples TRBV20-1 to TRBJ2-5; TCRdb's D call of TRBD1 is untestable without DNA. The CDR3 covers 11 residues. The V gene's germline CDR1 is DFQATT and CDR2 SNEGSKA (reference sequence). The CDR3 sequence is CSANFPGTQYF.

The gene calls are TRBV4-1 and TRBJ2-1; TCRdb designates TRBD2, a call that cannot be tested without DNA. Germline V gene sequence: CDR1 MGHRA, CDR2 YSYEKL. The CDR3 is 16 residues long. The CDR3: CASRGQSGKSYNEQFF.

The chain carries TRBV9 and TRBJ2-1; TCRdb's D gene call, TRBD1, goes unchecked for lack of DNA. This CDR3 has 15 amino acids. Germline V gives CDR1 SGDLS, CDR2 YYNGEE. CDR3 region: CASQPGGSSYNEQFF.

The chain joins TRBV12-3 or TRBV12-4 to TRBJ2-6; TCRdb outputs TRBD2, but without DNA this stays unchecked. This CDR3 contains 19 residues. CDR3 residues: CASSPPGLDVFSGANVLTF.

The chain has TRBV18 and TRBJ2-5. CDR1 and CDR2 from the germline V gene are KGHSH and LQKENI. The CDR3 sequence is 13 residues long. This CDR3 reads CASSPQGQETQYF.

The chain carries TRBV12-3 or TRBV12-4 and TRBJ2-3; TCRdb lists TRBD2, though no DNA is available to test this call. The CDR3 totals 14 residues. The chain's CDR3 is CASLGLAPTDTQYF.

The chain has TRBV4-1 and TRBJ1-2; TCRdb picks TRBD1, but there is no DNA to check that call. CDR3 length: 17 amino acids. Germline V lookup: CDR1 MGHRA, CDR2 YSYEKL. This CDR3 reads CASSQDTGLQINYGYTF.

CDR3: CASGRQPPNNEQFF. V is TRBV3-1 and J is TRBJ2-1; TCRdb names TRBD1, which stays unverified in the absence of DNA. This CDR3 has 14 amino acids. Germline CDR1 reads LGHDT; CDR2 reads YNNKEL (reference sequence).

The CDR3 region is CASSYSPTSGRPGANVLTF. The V gene is TRBV6-6, the J gene TRBJ2-6; TCRdb's D call of TRBD2 is untestable without DNA. The CDR3 is made up of 19 amino acids. Germline V CDR1 and CDR2: MNHNY, SVGAGI (reference sequence).

This sequence joins TRBV20-1 and TRBJ1-2; TCRdb's D gene call, TRBD1, goes unchecked for lack of DNA. Germline CDR1 is DFQATT and CDR2 is SNEGSKA (reference sequence). The length of the CDR3 is 14 residues. The CDR3 loop is CSAIAGVTNYGYTF.

This rearrangement joins TRBV12-3 or TRBV12-4 to TRBJ1-1; TCRdb gives TRBD1 as the D gene, but with no DNA this cannot be confirmed. The CDR3 is 17 amino acids. CDR3 protein: CASSLASGGLMNTEAFF.

The chain combines TRBV2 with TRBJ2-2; lacking DNA, the TRBD2 call made by TCRdb goes unchecked. CDR1 is SNHLY and CDR2 is FYNNEI in the germline V gene. This CDR3 comprises 15 residues. CDR3 sequence: CASRLGLSNTGELFF.